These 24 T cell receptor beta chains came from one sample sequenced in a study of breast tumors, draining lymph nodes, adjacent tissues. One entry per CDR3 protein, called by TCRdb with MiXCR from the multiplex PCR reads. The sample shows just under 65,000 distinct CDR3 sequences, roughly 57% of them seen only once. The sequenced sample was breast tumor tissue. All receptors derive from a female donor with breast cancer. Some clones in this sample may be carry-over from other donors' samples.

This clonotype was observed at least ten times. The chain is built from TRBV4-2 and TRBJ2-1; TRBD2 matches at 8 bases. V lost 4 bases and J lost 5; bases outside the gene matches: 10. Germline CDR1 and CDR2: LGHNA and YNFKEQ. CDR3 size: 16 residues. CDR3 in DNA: TGTGCCAGCAGCCGCGGTCCAACGGGGGGGGACAATGAGCAGTTCTTC. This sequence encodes CASSRGPTGGDNEQFF.

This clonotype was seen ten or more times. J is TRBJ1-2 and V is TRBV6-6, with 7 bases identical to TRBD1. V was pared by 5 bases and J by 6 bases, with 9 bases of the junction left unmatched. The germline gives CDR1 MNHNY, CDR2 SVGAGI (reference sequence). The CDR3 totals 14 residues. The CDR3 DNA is TGTGCCAGCAGTCTAGACAGGGTCCAGGATGGCTACACCTTC. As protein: CASSLDRVQDGYTF.

CDR3 region: CASSSSDGGGNTGELFF. CDR3 coding DNA: TGCGCCAGCAGCTCATCCGACGGGGGCGGCAACACCGGGGAGCTGTTTTTT. The genes are TRBV5-1 and TRBJ2-2, with D perhaps assigned TRBD1 or TRBD2 (6 bases each). The germline V and J ends were trimmed by 3 bases and 2 bases, with 17 bases remaining between them. Germline V lookup: CDR1 SGHRS, CDR2 YFSETQ. The CDR3 has 17 amino acids.

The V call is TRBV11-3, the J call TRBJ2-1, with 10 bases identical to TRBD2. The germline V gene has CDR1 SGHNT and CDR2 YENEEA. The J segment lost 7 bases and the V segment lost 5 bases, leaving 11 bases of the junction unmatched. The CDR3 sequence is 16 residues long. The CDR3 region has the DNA TGTGCCAGCAGCCTCCGAGCGGGGGGGGTCGATAATGAGCAGTTCTTC. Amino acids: CASSLRAGGVDNEQFF.

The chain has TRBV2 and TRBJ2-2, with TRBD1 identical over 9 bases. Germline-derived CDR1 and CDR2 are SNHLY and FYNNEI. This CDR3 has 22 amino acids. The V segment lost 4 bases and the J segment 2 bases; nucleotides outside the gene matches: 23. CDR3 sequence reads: CASSGGQPGQGTPRPNTGELFF. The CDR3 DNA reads TGTGCCAGCAGTGGTGGACAGCCGGGACAGGGCACTCCACGACCTAACACCGGGGAGCTGTTTTTT.

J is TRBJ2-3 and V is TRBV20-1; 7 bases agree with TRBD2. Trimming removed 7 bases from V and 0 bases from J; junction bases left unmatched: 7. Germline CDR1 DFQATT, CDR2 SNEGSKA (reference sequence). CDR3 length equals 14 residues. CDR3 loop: CSGVGLGSTDTQYF. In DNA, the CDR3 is TGCAGTGGGGTTGGACTAGGGAGCACAGATACGCAGTATTTT.

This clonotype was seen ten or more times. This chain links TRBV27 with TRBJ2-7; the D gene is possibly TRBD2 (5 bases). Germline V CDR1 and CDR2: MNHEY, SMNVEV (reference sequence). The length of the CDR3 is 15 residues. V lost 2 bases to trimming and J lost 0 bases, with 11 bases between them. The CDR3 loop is CASSLVSGSSYEQYF. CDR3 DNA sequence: TGTGCCAGCAGTTTAGTTTCGGGGAGCTCCTACGAGCAGTACTTC.

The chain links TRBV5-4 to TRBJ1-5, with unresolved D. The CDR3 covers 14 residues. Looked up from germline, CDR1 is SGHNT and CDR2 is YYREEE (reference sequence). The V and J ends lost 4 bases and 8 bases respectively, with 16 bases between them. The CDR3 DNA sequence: TGTGCCAGCAGCCTTGGCGGGAGTGGGAAGCCCCAGCATTTT. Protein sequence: CASSLGGSGKPQHF.

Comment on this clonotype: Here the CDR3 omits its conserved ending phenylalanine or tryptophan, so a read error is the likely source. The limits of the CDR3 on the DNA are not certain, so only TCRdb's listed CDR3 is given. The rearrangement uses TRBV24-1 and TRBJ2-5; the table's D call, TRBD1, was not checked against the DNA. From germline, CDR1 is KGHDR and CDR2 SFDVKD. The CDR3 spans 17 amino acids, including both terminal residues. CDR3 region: CATSDRNRGGEARPKSS.

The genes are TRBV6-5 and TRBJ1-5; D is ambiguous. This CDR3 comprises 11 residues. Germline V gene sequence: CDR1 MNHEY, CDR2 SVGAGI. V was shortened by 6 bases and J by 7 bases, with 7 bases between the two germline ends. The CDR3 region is CASSKGQPQHF. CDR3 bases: TGTGCCAGCAGCAAGGGACAGCCCCAGCATTTT.

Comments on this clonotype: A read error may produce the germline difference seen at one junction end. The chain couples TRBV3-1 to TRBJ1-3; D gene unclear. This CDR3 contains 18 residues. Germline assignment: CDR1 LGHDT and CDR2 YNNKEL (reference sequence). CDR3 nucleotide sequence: TGCGCCAGCGGCCAAGACACGCTCCCTCACAGCTCTGGAAACACCATATATTTT. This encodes CASGQDTLPHSSGNTIYF.

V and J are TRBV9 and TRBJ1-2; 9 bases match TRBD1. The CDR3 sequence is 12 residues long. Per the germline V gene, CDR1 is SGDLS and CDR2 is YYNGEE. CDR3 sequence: CARAGQGSGYTF. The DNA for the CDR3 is TGTGCTAGGGCTGGACAGGGGTCTGGCTACACCTTC.

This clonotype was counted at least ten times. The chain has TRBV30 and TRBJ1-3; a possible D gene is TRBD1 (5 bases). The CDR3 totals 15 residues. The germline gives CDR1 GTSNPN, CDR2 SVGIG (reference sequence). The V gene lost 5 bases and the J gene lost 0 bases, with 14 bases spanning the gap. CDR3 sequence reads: CAWSYTGGSGNTIYF. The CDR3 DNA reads TGTGCCTGGTCCTATACCGGGGGCTCTGGAAACACCATATATTTT.

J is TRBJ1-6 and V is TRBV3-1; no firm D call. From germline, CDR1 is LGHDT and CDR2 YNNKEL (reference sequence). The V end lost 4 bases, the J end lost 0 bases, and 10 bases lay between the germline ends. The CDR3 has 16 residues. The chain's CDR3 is CASSPGPSSYNSPLHF. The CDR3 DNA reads TGTGCCAGCAGCCCAGGACCGAGCTCCTATAATTCACCCCTCCACTTT.

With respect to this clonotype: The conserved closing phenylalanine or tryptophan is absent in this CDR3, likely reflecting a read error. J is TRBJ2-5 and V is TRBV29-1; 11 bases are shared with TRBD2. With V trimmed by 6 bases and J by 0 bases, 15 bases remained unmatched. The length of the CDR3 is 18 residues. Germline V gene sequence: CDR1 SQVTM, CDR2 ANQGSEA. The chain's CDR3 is CSVDPHFTSGGHQETQYL. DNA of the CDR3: TGCAGCGTCGATCCCCACTTCACTAGCGGGGGCCACCAAGAGACCCAGTACCTC.

The CDR3 loop is CASSGRGGATEAFF. Here the CDR3 DNA reads TGTGCCAGCAGTGGACGGGGAGGTGCCACTGAAGCTTTCTTT. This chain uses TRBV7-2 with TRBJ1-1; D unresolved. V gave up 6 bases and J gave up 4 bases, with 15 bases separating them. Germline loops: CDR1 SGHTA, CDR2 FQGNSA. The CDR3 sequence is 14 residues long.

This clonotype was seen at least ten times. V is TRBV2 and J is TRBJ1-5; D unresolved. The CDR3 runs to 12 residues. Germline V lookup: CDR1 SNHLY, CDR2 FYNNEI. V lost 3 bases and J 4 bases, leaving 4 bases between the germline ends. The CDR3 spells CASSDQNQPQHF. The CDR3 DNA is TGTGCCAGCAGTGATCAGAATCAGCCCCAGCATTTT.

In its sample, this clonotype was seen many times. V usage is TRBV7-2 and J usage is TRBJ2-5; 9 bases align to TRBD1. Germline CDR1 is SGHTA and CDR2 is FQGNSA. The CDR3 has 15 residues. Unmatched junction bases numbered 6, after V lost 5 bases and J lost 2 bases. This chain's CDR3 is CASSLGTGRQETQYF. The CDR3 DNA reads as TGTGCCAGCAGCCTTGGGACAGGGAGGCAAGAGACCCAGTACTTC.

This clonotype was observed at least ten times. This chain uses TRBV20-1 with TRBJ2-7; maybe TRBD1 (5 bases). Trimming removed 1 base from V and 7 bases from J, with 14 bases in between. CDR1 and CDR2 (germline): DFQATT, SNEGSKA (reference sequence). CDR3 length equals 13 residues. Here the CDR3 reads CSARGARVREQYF. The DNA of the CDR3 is TGCAGTGCTAGAGGGGCCAGGGTTCGGGAGCAGTACTTC.

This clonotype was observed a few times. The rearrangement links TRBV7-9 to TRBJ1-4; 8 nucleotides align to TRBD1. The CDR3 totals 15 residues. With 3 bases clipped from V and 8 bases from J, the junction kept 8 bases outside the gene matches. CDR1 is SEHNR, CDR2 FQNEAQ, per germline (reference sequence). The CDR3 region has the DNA TGTGCCAGCAGCTTCCGGACAGGGTGGGACGAAAAACTGTTTTTT. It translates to CASSFRTGWDEKLFF. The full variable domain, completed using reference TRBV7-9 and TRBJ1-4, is DTGVSQNPRHKITKRGQNVTFRCDPISEHNRLYWYRQTLGQGPEFLTYFQNEAQLEKSRLLSDRFSAERPKGSFSTLEIQRTEQGDSAMYLCASSFRTGWDEKLFFGSGTQLSVL.

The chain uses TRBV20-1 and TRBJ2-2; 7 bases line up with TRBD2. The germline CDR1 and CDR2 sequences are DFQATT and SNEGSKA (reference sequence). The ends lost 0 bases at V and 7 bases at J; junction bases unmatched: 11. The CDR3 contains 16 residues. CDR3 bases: TGCAGTGCTAGAGATAGCGGGTTCCAGGTCGGCGGGGAGCTGTTTTTT. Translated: CSARDSGFQVGGELFF.

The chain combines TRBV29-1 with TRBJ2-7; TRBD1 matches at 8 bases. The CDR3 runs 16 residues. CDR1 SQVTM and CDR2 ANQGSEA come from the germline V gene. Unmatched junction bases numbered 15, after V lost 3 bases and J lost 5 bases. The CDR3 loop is CSVEDPSFATGDEQYF. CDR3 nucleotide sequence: TGCAGCGTTGAGGACCCCTCCTTCGCGACAGGGGACGAGCAGTACTTC.

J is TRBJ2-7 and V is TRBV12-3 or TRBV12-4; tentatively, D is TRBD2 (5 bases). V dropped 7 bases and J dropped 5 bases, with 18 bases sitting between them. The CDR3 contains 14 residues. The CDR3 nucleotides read TGTGCCAGCACAGAGGGTGCCGCTCAACACGAGCAGTACTTC. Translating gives CASTEGAAQHEQYF.

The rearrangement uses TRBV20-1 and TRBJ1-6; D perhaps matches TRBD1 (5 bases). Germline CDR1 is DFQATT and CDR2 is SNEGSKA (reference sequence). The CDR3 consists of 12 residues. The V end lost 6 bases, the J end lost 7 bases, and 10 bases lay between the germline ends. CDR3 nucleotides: TGCAGTGCCGGGACGGCCAATTCACCCCTCCACTTT. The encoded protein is CSAGTANSPLHF.